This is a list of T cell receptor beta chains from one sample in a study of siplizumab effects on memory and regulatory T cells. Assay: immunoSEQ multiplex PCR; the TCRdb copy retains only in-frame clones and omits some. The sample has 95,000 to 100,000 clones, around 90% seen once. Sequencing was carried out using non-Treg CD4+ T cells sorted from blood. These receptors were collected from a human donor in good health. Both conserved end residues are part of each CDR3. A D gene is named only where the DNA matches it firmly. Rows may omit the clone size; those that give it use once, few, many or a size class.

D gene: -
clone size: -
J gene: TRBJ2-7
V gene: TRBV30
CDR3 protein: CAWSVNRRSSYEQYF
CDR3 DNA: TGTGCCTGGAGTGTAAATCGGCGGAGCTCCTACGAGCAGTACTTC

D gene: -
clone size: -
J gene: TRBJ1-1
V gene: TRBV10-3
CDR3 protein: CAISEQQGGTEAFF
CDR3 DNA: TGTGCCATCAGTGAACAACAGGGCGGCACTGAAGCTTTCTTT

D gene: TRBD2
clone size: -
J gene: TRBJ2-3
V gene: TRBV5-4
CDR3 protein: CASSPKAGRTDTQYF
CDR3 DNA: TGTGCCAGCAGCCCAAAAGCGGGACGCACAGATACGCAGTATTTT

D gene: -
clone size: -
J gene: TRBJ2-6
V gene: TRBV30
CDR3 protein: CASSGVGANVLTF
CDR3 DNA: TGTGCCTCATCAGGGGTTGGGGCCAACGTCCTGACTTTC

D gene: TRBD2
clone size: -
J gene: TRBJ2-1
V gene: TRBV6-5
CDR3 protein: CASSYSPLAEYNEQFF
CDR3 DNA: TGTGCCAGCAGTTACTCCCCCCTAGCGGAGTACAATGAGCAGTTCTTC

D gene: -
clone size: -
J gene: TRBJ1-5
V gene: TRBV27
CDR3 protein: CASSFLGADNQPQHF
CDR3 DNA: TGTGCCAGCAGTTTTCTGGGTGCCGACAATCAGCCCCAGCATTTT

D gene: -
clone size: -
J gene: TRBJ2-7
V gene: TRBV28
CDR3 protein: CASRPVDSSYEQYF
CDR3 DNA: TGTGCCAGCAGACCGGTTGATAGCTCCTACGAGCAGTACTTC

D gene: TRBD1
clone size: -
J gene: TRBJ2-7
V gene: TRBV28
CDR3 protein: CASSPPTGATYEQYF
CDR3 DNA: TGTGCCAGCAGTCCCCCGACAGGGGCTACCTACGAGCAGTACTTC

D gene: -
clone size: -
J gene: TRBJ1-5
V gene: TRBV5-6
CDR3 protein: CASSFMYSNQPQHF
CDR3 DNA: TGTGCCAGCAGCTTTATGTATAGCAATCAGCCCCAGCATTTT

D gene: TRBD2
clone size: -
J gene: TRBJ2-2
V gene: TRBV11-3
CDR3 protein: CASSPHKREFHGELFF
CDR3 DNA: TGTGCCAGCAGCCCCCACAAGCGGGAGTTCCACGGGGAGCTGTTTTTT

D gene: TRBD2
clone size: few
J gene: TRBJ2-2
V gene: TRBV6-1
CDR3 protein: CASRPGLAGVRELFF
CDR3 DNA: TGTGCCAGCAGACCGGGACTAGCGGGAGTCCGGGAGCTGTTTTTT

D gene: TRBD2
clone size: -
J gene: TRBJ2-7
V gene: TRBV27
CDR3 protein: CASSAMTSGASEYF
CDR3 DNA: TGTGCCAGCAGTGCGATGACTAGCGGGGCTTCGGAGTACTTC

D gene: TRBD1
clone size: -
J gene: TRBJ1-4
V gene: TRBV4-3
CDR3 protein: CASREQGNEKLFF
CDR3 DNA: TGCGCCAGCCGAGAACAGGGGAATGAAAAACTGTTTTTT

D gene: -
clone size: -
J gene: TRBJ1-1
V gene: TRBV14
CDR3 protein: CASSADLGTEAFF
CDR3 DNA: TGTGCCAGCAGCGCGGACTTGGGTACTGAAGCTTTCTTT

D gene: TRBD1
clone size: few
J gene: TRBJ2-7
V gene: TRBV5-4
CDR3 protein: CASSLAGTVYEQYF
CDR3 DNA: TGTGCCAGCAGCTTGGCCGGGACAGTCTACGAGCAGTACTTC